Listed here are 11 T cell receptor beta chains from one sample, sequenced in a study of Tregs in tolerant kidney transplant recipients. Measured with immunoSEQ multiplex PCR; TCRdb has only the in-frame clones, and not every one. The data show some 15,000 clones, around four fifths seen once. Sequencing was performed on Tregs from blood, taken before the transplant. The source is a human donor who received a combined kidney and bone marrow transplant.

The CDR3, as DNA: TGCGCCAGCAGCCAGCAAGGGGACAGGAGCACAGATACGCAGTATTTT. Amino acids: CASSQQGDRSTDTQYF. V gene TRBV4-1 combines with J gene TRBJ2-3; 8 bases map to TRBD1. The trim removed 3 bases at V and 0 bases at J, leaving 5 bases unmatched. The CDR3 loop spans 16 amino acids. Germline V gene lookup returns CDR1 MGHRA and CDR2 YSYEKL.

The chain recombines TRBV6-1 with TRBJ2-7; perhaps TRBD1 as D (6 bases). Trimming stripped 4 bases from V and 0 bases from J, with 16 bases between. The CDR3 runs 16 residues. Germline assignment: CDR1 MNHNS and CDR2 SASEGT. The CDR3 region is CASSGNLQGFSYEQYF. CDR3 in DNA: TGTGCCAGCAGTGGAAATCTACAGGGTTTCTCCTACGAGCAGTACTTC.

The chain is built from TRBV6-5 and TRBJ2-7; the D is unclear. The germline V gene encodes CDR1 MNHEY and CDR2 SVGAGI. Trimming removed 7 bases from V and 3 bases from J, with 10 bases in between. CDR3 length: 12 amino acids. In DNA form, the CDR3 reads TGTGCCAGCACCCTTCCCTTCTACGAGCAGTACTTC. Translating it yields CASTLPFYEQYF.

Only one count was recorded for this clone. This chain joins TRBV7-8 and TRBJ2-4, with 10 positions matching TRBD1. V shed 3 bases, J shed 5 bases, and the junction held 4 bases outside the gene matches. In germline, CDR1 is SGHVS, CDR2 FQNEAQ. The CDR3 contains 15 residues. The CDR3 region is CASSFGTGAQNIQYF. In DNA, the CDR3 is TGTGCCAGCAGCTTCGGGACAGGGGCGCAAAACATTCAGTACTTC.

The chain carries TRBV10-3 and TRBJ1-2; D gene unclear. Trimming stripped 6 bases from V and 3 bases from J, with 20 bases between. CDR1 is ENHRY and CDR2 is SYGVKD in the germline V gene. The CDR3 extends over 16 amino acids. CDR3 nucleotide sequence: TGTGCCATCAGCGCGTCTACCCAGGAGGAGGACTATGGCTACACCTTC. Its protein product is CAISASTQEEDYGYTF.

This clone was counted between two and nine times. The chain links TRBV7-6 to TRBJ1-5, with D unclear. V gave up 1 base and J gave up 7 bases, with 11 bases separating them. This CDR3 contains 14 residues. The germline V gene encodes CDR1 SGHVS and CDR2 FNYEAQ. DNA of the CDR3: TGTGCCAGCAGCTTAGTTGAGGGTGGCCAGCCCCAGCATTTT. Translated, it gives CASSLVEGGQPQHF. Using reference TRBV7-6 and TRBJ1-5 for the parts outside the CDR3, the full variable domain is GAGVSQSPRYKVTKRGQDVALRCDPISGHVSLYWYRQALGQGPEFLTYFNYEAQQDKSGLPNDRFSAERPEGSISTLTIQRTEQRDSAMYRCASSLVEGGQPQHFGDGTRLSIL.

The chain couples TRBV2 to TRBJ2-2, with 11 bases lining up with TRBD1. With V trimmed by 5 bases and J by 5 bases, 7 bases remained unmatched. The CDR3 is made up of 16 amino acids. Per the germline V gene, CDR1 is SNHLY and CDR2 is FYNNEI. As DNA, the CDR3 is TGTGCCAGCAGTCCTCCGGGACAGGGGGGGACCGGGGAGCTGTTTTTT. Translation gives CASSPPGQGGTGELFF.

Here the CDR3 reads CASSRQGRTYNEQFF. DNA of the CDR3: TGCGCCAGCAGTCGGCAGGGTAGGACCTACAATGAGCAGTTCTTC. This chain joins TRBV10-2 and TRBJ2-1; the D gene is possibly TRBD1 (5 bases). The CDR3 loop spans 15 amino acids. The germline V gene encodes CDR1 WSHSY and CDR2 SAAADI. V lost 5 bases, J lost 2 bases, and 13 bases lay in between.

The rearrangement joins TRBV27 to TRBJ2-2, with 10 bases matching TRBD1. With V trimmed by 1 base and J by 5 bases, 4 bases remained unmatched. This CDR3 is built from 16 residues. In germline, CDR1 is MNHEY, CDR2 SMNVEV (reference sequence). The CDR3 DNA sequence: TGTGCCAGCAGTTTATGGGGGACAGGGGTTACCGGGGAGCTGTTTTTT. Its protein is CASSLWGTGVTGELFF.

The V and J genes are TRBV30 and TRBJ1-1; 8 positions agree with TRBD1. The V gene end was trimmed by 2 bases and the J gene end by 11 bases; junction bases not matched to a gene: 10. Germline V gene lookup returns CDR1 GTSNPN and CDR2 SVGIG (reference sequence). The CDR3 sequence is 13 residues long. The CDR3 here is CAWSLGVGDRAFF. The CDR3 DNA sequence: TGTGCCTGGAGTCTGGGGGTTGGGGACAGGGCTTTCTTT.

This clone appeared a single time. The V gene is TRBV5-4, the J gene TRBJ1-3; the D gene is possibly TRBD1 (5 bases). Per germline, CDR1 SGHNT and CDR2 YYREEE (reference sequence). There are 15 residues in the CDR3. V lost 4 bases and J 4 bases, leaving 15 bases between the germline ends. CDR3 DNA: TGTGCCAGCAGCACGGGGGGGTATCAGGGAAACACCATATATTTT. Residues: CASSTGGYQGNTIYF.